This T cell receptor beta chain was sequenced for a study of T cells in Graves' hyperthyroidism and ophthalmopathy. This clonotype was recorded many times. RNA transcripts provided the source from which TCR beta CDR3 regions were amplified. HTBI primers drove first-round RT-PCR of the TCR CDR3. One entry per CDR3 protein results from TCRdb running MiXCR on the multiplex PCR reads. The sample yields under 800,000 distinct CDR3 sequences, around 15% seen once. This clonotype was obtained from a woman under 30 with Graves' hyperthyroidism. Material for sequencing was blood.

The CDR3 sequence: CASAADFYNEQFF. CDR3 nucleotides: TGTGCCAGCGCCGCGGACTTTTACAATGAGCAGTTCTTC. The rearrangement uses TRBV2 and TRBJ2-1, with D perhaps matching TRBD2 (5 bases). The CDR3 is made up of 13 amino acids. Between the trimmed V and J ends, which lost 8 bases and 4 bases, there was a span of 12 bases. Germline V gives CDR1 SNHLY, CDR2 FYNNEI. The whole variable domain, remainder taken from reference TRBV2 and TRBJ2-1, is EPEVTQTPSHQVTQMGQEVILRCVPISNHLYFYWYRQILGQKVEFLVSFYNNEISEKSEIFDDQFSVERPDGSNFTLKIRSTKLEDSAMYFCASAADFYNEQFFGPGTRLTVL.